This T cell receptor (beta chain) was identified in a study of blood T cells in healthy people across ages (dated by TCRdb to between 2014 and 2017). Regarding the study in general: In model experiments, template switching captured about one uniquely barcoded TCR beta cDNA molecule for every two T cells. The study measured age-related changes in TCR beta repertoire diversity using deep sequencing normalized with unique cDNA molecular identifiers. The donors were split into four age groups: young (average about 16 years), middle-aged (around 37), aged (more than 55) and long-lived (under 85). To avoid experimental bias, donors of different ages were spread randomly across the sequencing lanes. For two donors (one aged 18 to 30 and one aged 80 or older), the study analyzed two additional independent replicas of 1 million unique cDNA reads from the same blood draw. Broader findings and caveats from the paper: Estimates of total diversity based on one million sequenced T cells were considered lower bounds and underestimates. A strong correlation was found between observed TCR beta diversity and the percentage of naive T cells measured by flow cytometry. Because profiling used bulk unsorted PBMCs, naive and antigen-experienced compartments could not be compared conclusively. The long-lived group showed more naive CD4+ T cells, fewer expanded clones and increased TCR diversity than the aged group, suggesting age selection. As age increased, observed TCR beta diversity per million T cells dropped in a roughly linear way, and a significant reduction was already evident by age 40. Donor CMV infection status was unknown, potentially confounding age-related changes in expanded clonotypes.

The library was obtained by 5' RACE. The sequencer listed for this sample is Illumina HiSeq 2500. The second PCR ran for roughly 7 to 12 cycles and used a J-beta primer mix along with a sample-barcoded 5' primer. A unique molecular identifier was introduced onto each TCR beta cDNA molecule by a template-switch 5' adaptor carrying 12 random nucleotides. Each sample yielded at least 3 million CDR3-containing paired-end reads. First-strand cDNA was synthesized from all RNA with the Mint cDNA synthesis kit, primed by a TRBC-specific oligonucleotide. Following uracil-DNA glycosylase treatment, all cDNA underwent a first 18-cycle PCR with the universal primers M1SS and BC2_uni_R. The study's processing was this. For normalization, 1 million high-quality reads, each with a distinct molecular identifier, were randomly selected from each sample. Reads with shared molecular identifiers were discarded instead of being binned into consensus sequences. MiTCR, set to a Q25 quality threshold and the strictest error-elimination algorithm, was used for CDR3 identification, clonotype clustering and error correction. A nonparametric unseen species model with Euler transformation was used to estimate lower-bound total TCR beta diversity. TCRdb reworked the public reads: Q25 trimming with fastp, MiXCR clone assembly, productive beta chains retained. Here each entry gathers all rows of one CDR3 protein and keeps the most common genes and DNA. TCRdb assigned the V and J calls; the authors' analysis was not used. The table for this sample lists about 380,000 distinct CDR3 sequences; more than 45% of them were counted only once. The top ten clones comprise 50% to 65% of the sample.

This clonotype was counted between two and nine times. What this receptor recognizes is not known. Base-call qualities are not available, and no considerably larger clone is one nucleotide away. The donors were a few dozen Caucasian individuals from Russia, aged 6 to 90 years, who were systemically healthy. Each donor gave around 9.8 milliliters of peripheral blood, collected into EDTA-treated Vacutainer tubes. PBMCs were isolated by Ficoll-Paque density-gradient centrifugation, with at least 6 million obtained per sample. Trizol reagent was used to extract total RNA from the PBMCs, yielding at least 6 micrograms per sample. For every donor, an aliquot of PBMCs went through flow cytometry to measure the percentages of naive CD45RAhigh/CD27high T cells. From V the trimming removes 0 bases and from J it removes 0 bases, while the gene matches leave 2 bases of the junction unaccounted for. CDR1 and CDR2 are read off the germline V gene as MNHEY and SVGAGI. CDR3 length: 15 amino acids, cysteine to phenylalanine. The sequence is cut down to CDR3 DNA, 45 bases in frame from base 1.

This sequence uses TRBV6-5 and TRBJ2-7; the junction holds 7 bases that match TRBD1. Sequenced: blood. The clonotype was recovered from a man aged 55 to 70 in good health. The nucleotide sequence reads as follows: TGTGCCAGCAGTTACTCGGGACAGATCTCCTACGAGCAGTACTTC. Its protein product is CASSYSGQISYEQYF.